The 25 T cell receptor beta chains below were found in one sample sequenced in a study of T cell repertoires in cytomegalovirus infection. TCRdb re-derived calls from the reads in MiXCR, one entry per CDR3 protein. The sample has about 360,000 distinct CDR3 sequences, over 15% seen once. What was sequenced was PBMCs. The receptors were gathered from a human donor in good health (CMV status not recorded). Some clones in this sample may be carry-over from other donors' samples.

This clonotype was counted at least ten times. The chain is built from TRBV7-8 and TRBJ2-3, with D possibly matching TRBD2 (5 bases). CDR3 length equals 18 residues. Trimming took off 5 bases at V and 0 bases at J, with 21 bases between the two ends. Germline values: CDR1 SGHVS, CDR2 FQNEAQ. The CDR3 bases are TGTGCCAGCAGCACGGGGTGGGCAGAACGACTTAGCACAGATACGCAGTATTTT. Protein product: CASSTGWAERLSTDTQYF.

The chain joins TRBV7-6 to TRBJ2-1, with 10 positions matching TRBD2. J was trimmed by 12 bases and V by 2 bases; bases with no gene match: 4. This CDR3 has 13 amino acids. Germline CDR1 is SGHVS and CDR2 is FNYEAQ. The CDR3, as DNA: TGTGCCAGCAGCTTACTACTAGCGGGGTCGCAGTTCTTC. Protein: CASSLLLAGSQFF. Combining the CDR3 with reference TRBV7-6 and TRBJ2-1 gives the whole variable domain GAGVSQSPRYKVTKRGQDVALRCDPISGHVSLYWYRQALGQGPEFLTYFNYEAQQDKSGLPNDRFSAERPEGSISTLTIQRTEQRDSAMYRCASSLLLAGSQFFGPGTRLTVL.

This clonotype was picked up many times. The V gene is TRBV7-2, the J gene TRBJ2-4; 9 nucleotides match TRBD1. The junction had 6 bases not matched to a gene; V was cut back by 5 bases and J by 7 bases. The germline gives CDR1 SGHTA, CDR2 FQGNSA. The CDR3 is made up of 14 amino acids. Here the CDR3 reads CASSPDRGRNIQYF. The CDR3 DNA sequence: TGTGCCAGCAGCCCGGACAGGGGCAGGAACATTCAGTACTTC.

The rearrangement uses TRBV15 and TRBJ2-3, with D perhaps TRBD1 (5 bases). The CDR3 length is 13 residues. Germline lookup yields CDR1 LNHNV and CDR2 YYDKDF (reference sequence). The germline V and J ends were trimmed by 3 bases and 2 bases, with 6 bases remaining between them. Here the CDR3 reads CATSRDNTDTQYF. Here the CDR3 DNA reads TGTGCCACCAGCAGGGACAACACAGATACGCAGTATTTT. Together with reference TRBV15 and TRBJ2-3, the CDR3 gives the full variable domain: DAMVIQNPRYQVTQFGKPVTLSCSQTLNHNVMYWYQQKSSQAPKLLFHYYDKDFNNEADTPDNFQSRRPNTSFCFLDIRSPGLGDTAMYLCATSRDNTDTQYFGPGTRLTVL.

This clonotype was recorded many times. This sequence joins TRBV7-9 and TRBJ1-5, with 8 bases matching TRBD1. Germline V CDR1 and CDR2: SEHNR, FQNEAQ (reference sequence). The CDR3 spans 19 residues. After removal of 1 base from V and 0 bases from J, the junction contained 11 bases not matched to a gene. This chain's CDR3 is CASSLGAGTGWISNQPQHF. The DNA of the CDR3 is TGTGCCAGCAGCTTAGGTGCGGGGACAGGATGGATTAGCAATCAGCCCCAGCATTTT.

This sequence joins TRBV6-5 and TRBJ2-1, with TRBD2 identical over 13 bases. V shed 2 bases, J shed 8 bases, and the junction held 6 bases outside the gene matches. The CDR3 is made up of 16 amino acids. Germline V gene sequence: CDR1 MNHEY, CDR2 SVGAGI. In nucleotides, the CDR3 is TGTGCCAGCAGTTACGGTGGACTAGCGGGAGCTGATGAGCAGTTCTTC. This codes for CASSYGGLAGADEQFF.

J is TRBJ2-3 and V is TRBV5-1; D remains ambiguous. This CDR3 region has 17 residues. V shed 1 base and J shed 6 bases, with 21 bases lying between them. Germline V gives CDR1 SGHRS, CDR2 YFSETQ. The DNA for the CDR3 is TGCGCCAGCAGCTTGAGGTTTCGAGTGGAATCTCTGGATACGCAGTATTTT. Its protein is CASSLRFRVESLDTQYF. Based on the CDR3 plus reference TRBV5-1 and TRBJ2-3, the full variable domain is KAGVTQTPRYLIKTRGQQVTLSCSPISGHRSVSWYQQTPGQGLQFLFEYFSETQRNKGNFPGRFSGRQFSNSRSEMNVSTLELGDSALYLCASSLRFRVESLDTQYFGPGTRLTVL.

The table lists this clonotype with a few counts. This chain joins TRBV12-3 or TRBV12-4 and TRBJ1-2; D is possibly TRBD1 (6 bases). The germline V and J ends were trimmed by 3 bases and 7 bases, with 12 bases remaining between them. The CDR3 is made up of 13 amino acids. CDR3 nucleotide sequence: TGTGCCAGCAGTTTCTTCAGGGGTTCTGGCTACACCTTC. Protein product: CASSFFRGSGYTF.

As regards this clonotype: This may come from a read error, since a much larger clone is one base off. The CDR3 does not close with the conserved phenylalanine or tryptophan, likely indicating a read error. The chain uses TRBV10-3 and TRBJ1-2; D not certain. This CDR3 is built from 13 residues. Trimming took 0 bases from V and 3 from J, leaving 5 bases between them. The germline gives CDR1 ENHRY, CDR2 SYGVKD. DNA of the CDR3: TGTGCCATCAGTGAGTCTTGGGACTATGGCTACACCCTC. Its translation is CAISESWDYGYTL.

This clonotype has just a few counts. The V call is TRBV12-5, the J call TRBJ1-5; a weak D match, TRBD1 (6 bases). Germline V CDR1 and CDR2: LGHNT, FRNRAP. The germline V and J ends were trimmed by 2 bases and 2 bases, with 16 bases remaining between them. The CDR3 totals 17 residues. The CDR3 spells CASGLPQRRGGNQPQHF. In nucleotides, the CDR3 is TGTGCTAGTGGTTTGCCCCAGCGCAGGGGAGGCAATCAGCCCCAGCATTTT.

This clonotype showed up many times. As DNA, the CDR3 is TGCGCCAGCAGCCAAGATGCGGACAGCTTGAATGAAAAACTGTTTTTT. It yields the protein CASSQDADSLNEKLFF. This rearrangement joins TRBV4-3 to TRBJ1-4; the D gene is possibly TRBD1 (6 bases). The germline V gene encodes CDR1 LGHNA and CDR2 YSLEER. V lost 0 bases to trimming and J lost 5 bases, with 13 bases between them. This CDR3 is built from 16 residues.

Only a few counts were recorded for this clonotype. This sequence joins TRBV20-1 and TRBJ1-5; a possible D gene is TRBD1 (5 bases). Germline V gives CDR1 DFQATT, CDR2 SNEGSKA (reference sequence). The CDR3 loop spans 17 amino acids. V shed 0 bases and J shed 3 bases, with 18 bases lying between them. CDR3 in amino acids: CSAREGGGESHNQPQHF. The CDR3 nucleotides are TGCAGTGCTAGAGAGGGGGGGGGAGAGAGCCACAATCAGCCCCAGCATTTT.

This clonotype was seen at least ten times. This CDR3 reads CASSPLVGRGTGDTQYF. CDR3 nucleotides: TGTGCCAGCAGCCCCTTAGTTGGCAGGGGGACGGGTGATACGCAGTATTTT. The chain employs TRBV7-8 and TRBJ2-3; TRBD1 aligns across 7 bases. The V gene's germline CDR1 is SGHVS and CDR2 FQNEAQ. The V gene end was trimmed by 5 bases and the J gene end by 6 bases; junction bases not matched to a gene: 17. This CDR3 has 17 residues.

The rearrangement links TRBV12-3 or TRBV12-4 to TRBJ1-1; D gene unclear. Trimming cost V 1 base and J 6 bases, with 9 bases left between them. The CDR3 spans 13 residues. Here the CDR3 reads CASSLGERAEAFF. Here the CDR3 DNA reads TGTGCCAGCAGTTTAGGTGAAAGGGCTGAAGCTTTCTTT.

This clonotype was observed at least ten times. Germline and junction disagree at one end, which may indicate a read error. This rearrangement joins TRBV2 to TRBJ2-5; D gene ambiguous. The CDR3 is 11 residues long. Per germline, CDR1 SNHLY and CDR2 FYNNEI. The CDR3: CASSEEETQYF. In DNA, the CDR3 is TGCGCCAGCAGTGAGGAAGAGACCCAGTACTTC.

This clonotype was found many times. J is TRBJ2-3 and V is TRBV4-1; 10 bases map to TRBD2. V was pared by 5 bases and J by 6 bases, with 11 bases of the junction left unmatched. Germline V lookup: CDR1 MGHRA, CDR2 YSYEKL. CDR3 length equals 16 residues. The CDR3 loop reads CASSYASGRVADTQYF. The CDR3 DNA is TGCGCCAGCAGCTATGCTAGCGGGAGAGTGGCGGATACGCAGTATTTT.

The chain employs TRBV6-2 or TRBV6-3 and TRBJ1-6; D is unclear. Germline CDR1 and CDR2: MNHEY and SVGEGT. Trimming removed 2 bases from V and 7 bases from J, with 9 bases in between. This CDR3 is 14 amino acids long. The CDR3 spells CASSYGLQNSPLHF. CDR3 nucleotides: TGTGCCAGCAGTTACGGACTCCAGAATTCACCCCTCCACTTT.

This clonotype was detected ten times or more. The CDR3 DNA sequence: TGTGCCAGCAGCTCGAGTGCCAATGGAGCTCAGCCCCAGCATTTT. Amino acids: CASSSSANGAQPQHF. The V gene is TRBV7-2, the J gene TRBJ1-5; no definite D call. Germline V gives CDR1 SGHTA, CDR2 FQGNSA. Trimming removed 4 bases from V and 6 bases from J, with 16 bases in between. There are 15 residues in the CDR3.

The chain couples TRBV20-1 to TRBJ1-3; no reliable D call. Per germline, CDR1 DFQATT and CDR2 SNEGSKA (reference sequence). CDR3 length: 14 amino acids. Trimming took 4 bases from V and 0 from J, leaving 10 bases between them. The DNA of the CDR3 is TGCAGTGCTATCAACAGCCACTCTGGAAACACCATATATTTT. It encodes CSAINSHSGNTIYF.

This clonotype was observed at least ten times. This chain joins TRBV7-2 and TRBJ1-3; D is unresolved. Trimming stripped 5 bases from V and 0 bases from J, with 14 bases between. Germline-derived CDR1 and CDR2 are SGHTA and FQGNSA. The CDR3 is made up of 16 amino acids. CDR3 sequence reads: CASSLLAVGSGNTIYF. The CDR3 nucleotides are TGTGCCAGCAGCCTTCTTGCGGTGGGCTCTGGAAACACCATATATTTT.

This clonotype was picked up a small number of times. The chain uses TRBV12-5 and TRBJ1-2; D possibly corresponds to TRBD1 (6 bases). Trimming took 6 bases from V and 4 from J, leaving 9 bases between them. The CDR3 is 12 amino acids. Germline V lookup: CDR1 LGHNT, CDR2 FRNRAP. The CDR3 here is CASGTDSYGYTF. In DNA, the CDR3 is TGTGCTAGTGGAACGGACAGCTATGGCTACACCTTC.

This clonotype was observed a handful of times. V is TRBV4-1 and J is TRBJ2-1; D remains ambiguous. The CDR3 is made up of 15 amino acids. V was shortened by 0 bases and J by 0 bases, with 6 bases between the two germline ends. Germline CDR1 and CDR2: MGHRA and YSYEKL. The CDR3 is CASSQEAISYNEQFF. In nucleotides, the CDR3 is TGCGCCAGCAGCCAAGAGGCGATCTCCTACAATGAGCAGTTCTTC.

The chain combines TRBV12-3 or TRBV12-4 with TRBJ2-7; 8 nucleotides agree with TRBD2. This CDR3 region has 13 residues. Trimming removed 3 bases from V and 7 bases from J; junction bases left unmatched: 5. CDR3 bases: TGTGCCAGCAGTTTCCCCGGGGGGGTTGAGCAGTACTTC. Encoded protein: CASSFPGGVEQYF.

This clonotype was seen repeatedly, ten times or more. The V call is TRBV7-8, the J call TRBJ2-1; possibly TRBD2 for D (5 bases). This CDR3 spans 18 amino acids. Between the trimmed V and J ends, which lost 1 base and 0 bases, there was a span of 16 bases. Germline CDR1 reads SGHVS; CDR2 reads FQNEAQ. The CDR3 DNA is TGTGCCAGCAGCTTAGTTATCGGGGTTCCAAGCTCCTACAATGAGCAGTTCTTC. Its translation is CASSLVIGVPSSYNEQFF. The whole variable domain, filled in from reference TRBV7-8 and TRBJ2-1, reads GAGVSQSPRYKVAKRGQDVALRCDPISGHVSLFWYQQALGQGPEFLTYFQNEAQLDKSGLPSDRFFAERPEGSVSTLKIQRTQQEDSAVYLCASSLVIGVPSSYNEQFFGPGTRLTVL.

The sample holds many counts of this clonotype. This chain's CDR3 is CASSVAGLETQYF. CDR3 bases: TGTGCCAGCAGTGTAGCGGGTTTAGAGACCCAGTACTTC. This sequence joins TRBV6-2 or TRBV6-3 and TRBJ2-5, with 7 positions matching TRBD2. The length of the CDR3 is 13 residues. Germline assignment: CDR1 MNHEY and CDR2 SVGEGT. Trimming at V came to 5 bases and at J to 4 bases, leaving 4 bases not matched to a gene.